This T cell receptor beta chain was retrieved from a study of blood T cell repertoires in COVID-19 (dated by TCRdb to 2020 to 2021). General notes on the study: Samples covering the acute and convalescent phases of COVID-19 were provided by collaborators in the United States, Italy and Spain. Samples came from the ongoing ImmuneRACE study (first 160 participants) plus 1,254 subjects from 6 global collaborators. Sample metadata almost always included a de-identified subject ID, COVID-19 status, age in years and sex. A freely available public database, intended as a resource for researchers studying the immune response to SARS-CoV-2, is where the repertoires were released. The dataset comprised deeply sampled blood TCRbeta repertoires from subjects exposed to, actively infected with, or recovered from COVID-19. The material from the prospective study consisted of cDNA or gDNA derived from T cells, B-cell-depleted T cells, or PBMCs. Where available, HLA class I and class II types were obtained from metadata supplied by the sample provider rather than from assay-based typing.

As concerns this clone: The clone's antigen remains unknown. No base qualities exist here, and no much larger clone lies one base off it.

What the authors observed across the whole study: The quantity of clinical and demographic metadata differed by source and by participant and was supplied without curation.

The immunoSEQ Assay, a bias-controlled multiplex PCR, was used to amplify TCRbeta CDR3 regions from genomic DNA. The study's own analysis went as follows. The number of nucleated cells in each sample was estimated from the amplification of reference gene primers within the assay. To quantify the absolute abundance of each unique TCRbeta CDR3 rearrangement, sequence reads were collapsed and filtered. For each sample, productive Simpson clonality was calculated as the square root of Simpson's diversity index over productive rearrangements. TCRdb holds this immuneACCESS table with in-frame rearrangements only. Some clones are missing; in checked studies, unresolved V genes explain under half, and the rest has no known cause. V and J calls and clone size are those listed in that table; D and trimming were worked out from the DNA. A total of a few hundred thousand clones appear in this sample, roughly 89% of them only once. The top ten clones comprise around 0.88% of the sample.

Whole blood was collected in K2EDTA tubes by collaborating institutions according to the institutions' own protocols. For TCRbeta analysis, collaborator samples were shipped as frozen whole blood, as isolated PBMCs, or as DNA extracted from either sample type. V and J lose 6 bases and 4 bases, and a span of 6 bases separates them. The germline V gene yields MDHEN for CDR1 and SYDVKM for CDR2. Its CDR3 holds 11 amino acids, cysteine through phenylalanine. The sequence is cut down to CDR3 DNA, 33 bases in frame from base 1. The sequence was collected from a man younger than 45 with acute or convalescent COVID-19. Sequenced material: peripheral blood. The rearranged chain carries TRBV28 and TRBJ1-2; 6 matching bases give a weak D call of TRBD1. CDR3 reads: CASRTGYGYTF. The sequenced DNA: TGTGCCAGCAGGACAGGCTATGGCTACACCTTC.